The clone carrying this T cell receptor beta chain was detected only a few times. This CDR3 contains 18 residues. Trimming cost V 0 bases and J 7 bases, with 25 bases left between them. Per germline, CDR1 SGHRS and CDR2 YFSETQ. The record originates from a study of blood T cell repertoires in COVID-19. The table came from immunoSEQ multiplex PCR; TCRdb's copy has only in-frame clones and leaves some out. Here the sample spans 95,000 to 150,000 clones, about four fifths being singletons. This TCR came from a man aged 60-69 years with active or convalescent COVID-19. The sequenced sample consisted of peripheral blood. The chain joins TRBV5-1 to TRBJ1-2; D possibly corresponds to TRBD1 (6 bases). Here the CDR3 DNA reads TGCGCCAGCAGCTTGGCCGGGGGGCAGGGGATGGTTCGGAGTGGCTACACCTTC. Amino acid sequence: CASSLAGGQGMVRSGYTF.